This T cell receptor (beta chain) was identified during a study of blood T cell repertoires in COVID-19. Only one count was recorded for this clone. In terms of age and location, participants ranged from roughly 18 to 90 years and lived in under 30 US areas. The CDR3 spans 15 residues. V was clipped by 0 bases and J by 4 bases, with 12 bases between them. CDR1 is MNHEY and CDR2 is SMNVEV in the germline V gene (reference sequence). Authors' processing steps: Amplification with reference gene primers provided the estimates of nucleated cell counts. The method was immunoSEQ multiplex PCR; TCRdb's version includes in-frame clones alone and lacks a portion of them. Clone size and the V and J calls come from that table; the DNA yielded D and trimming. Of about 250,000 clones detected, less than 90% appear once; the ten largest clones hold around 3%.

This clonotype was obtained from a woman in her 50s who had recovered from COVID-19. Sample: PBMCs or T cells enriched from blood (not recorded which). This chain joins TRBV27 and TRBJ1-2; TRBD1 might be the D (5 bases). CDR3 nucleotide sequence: TGTGCCAGCAGTTTATCTCCAGGGAAATCCTATGGCTACACCTTC. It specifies CASSLSPGKSYGYTF.